This T cell receptor beta chain was captured in a study of metastatic and nonmetastatic thyroid tumors. Overall study: Thyroid patients, malignant and benign, had repertoires compared across blood and tumor or nodule tissue. Study conclusions and caveats: As reported, TCR beta diversity in blood and tumor was significantly higher in malignant thyroid tumors than in benign nodules.

Not a single patient had been given any form of treatment at any point before undergoing thyroid surgery. In the original processing: Built for papillary thyroid cancer, a distant-metastasis classifier drew on CDR3 differences across clinicopathological groups. TCRdb re-clonotyped the PCR reads through MiXCR. The V and J calls and clone size are TCRdb's, not the authors'. The data hold 36,000 or so clones, with around a third observed a single time. In this sample, this clone turned up a few times. The antigen remains undetermined. The TCR was taken from a female donor with papillary thyroid cancer or a benign thyroid nodule (not recorded which). Some clones in this sample may be carry-over from other donors' samples. Sequencing input: tumor tissue.

This CDR3 reads CASTQGVSSYNEQFF. The CDR3 DNA reads as TGTGCCAGCACCCAGGGGGTCAGCTCCTACAATGAGCAGTTCTTC. The genes are TRBV28 and TRBJ2-1; 7 bases fit TRBD1. Trimming removed 7 bases from V and 0 bases from J; junction bases left unmatched: 6. In germline, CDR1 is MDHEN, CDR2 SYDVKM. This CDR3 contains 15 residues. The full variable domain, completed using reference TRBV28 and TRBJ2-1, is DVKVTQSSRYLVKRTGEKVFLECVQDMDHENMFWYRQDPGLGLRLIYFSYDVKMKEKGDIPEGYSVSREKKERFSLILESASTNQTSMYLCASTQGVSSYNEQFFGPGTRLTVL.